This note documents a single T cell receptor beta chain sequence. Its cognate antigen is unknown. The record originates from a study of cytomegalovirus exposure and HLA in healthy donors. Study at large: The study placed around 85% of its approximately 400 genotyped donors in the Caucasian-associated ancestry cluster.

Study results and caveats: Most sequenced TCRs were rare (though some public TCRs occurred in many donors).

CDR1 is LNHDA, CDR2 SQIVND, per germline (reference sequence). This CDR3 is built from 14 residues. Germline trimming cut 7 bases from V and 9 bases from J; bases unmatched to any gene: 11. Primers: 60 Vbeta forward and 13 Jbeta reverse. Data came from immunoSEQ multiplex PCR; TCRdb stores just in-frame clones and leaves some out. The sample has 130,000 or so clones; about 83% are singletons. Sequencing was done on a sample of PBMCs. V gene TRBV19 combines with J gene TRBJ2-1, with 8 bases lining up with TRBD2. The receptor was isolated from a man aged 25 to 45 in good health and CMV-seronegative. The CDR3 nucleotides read TGTGCCAGTAACAGCGGGGGCCAGAACGGTGAGCAGTTCTTC. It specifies CASNSGGQNGEQFF.